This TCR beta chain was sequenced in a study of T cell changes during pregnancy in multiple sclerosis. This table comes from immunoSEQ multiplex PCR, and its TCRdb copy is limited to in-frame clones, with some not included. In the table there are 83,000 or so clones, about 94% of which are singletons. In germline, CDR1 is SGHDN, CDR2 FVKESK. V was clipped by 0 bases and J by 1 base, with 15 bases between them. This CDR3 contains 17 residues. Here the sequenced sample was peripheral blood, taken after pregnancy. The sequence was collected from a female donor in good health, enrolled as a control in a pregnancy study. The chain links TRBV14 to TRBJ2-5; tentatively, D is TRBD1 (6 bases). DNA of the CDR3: TGTGCCAGCAGCCAAGATAGGGCAGGGGATCTCCAAGAGACCCAGTACTTC. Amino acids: CASSQDRAGDLQETQYF.